This T cell receptor beta chain comes out of a study of blood T cell repertoires in COVID-19. Profiled with immunoSEQ multiplex PCR; TCRdb holds only in-frame clones, not every one. The table lists about 120,000 clones, approximately 80% of them singletons. The clonotype was recovered from a woman in her 70s with acute or convalescent COVID-19. Sequenced: peripheral blood.

CDR3 nucleotide sequence: TGTGCCAGCAGCTTGGCAGGAGGTGGACCCCTCCACTTT. This sequence encodes CASSLAGGGPLHF. The chain is built from TRBV27 and TRBJ1-6; no reliable D call. The CDR3 extends over 13 amino acids. Trimming cost V 6 bases and J 12 bases, with 15 bases left between them. CDR1 and CDR2 (germline): MNHEY, SMNVEV (reference sequence).